This T cell receptor (beta chain) was retrieved from a study of Graves' ophthalmopathy and Graves' hyperthyroidism. From RNA, the CDR3 regions of TCR beta chains were amplified and sequenced. The first round was an RT-PCR with HTBI primers, and the second round was a multiplex PCR. Using its own MiXCR run on the multiplex PCR reads, TCRdb lists one record per CDR3 protein. Of some 1.1 million distinct CDR3 sequences listed, about 35% are singletons. This CDR3 is 15 amino acids long. Germline loops: CDR1 SGHNT, CDR2 YYREEE (reference sequence). V was clipped by 2 bases and J by 5 bases; unmatched bases: 7. Points from the study as a whole: Discriminating ophthalmopathy from stable hyperthyroidism, a 13-signature model attained a sensitivity of approximately 90% and a specificity of 81.08%.

Aged 18 to 65, hyperthyroidism patients had been newly diagnosed, with under 2 months' duration. This clonotype was counted between two and nine times. The antigen remains unidentified. This clonotype was sampled from an adult man with Graves' hyperthyroidism. Sequenced material: peripheral blood or thyroid tissue (not recorded which). The chain recombines TRBV5-4 with TRBJ1-2; TRBD1 matches at 9 bases. As DNA, the CDR3 is TGTGCCAGCAGCTTATCACAGGGGGCTGGTTATGGCTACACCTTC. It specifies CASSLSQGAGYGYTF.